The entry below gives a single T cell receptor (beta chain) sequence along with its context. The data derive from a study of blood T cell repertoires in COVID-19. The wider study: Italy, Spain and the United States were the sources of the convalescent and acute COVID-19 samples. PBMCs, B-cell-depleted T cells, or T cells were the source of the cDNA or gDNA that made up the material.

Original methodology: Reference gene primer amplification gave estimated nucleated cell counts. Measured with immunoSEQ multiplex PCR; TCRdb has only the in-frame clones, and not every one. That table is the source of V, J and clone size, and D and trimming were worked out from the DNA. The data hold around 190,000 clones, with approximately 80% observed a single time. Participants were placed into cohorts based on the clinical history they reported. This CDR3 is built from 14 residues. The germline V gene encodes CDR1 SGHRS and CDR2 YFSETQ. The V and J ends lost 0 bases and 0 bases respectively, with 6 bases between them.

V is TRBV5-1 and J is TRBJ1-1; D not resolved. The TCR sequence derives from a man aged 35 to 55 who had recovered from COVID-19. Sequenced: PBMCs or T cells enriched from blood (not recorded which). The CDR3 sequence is CASSLGDMNTEAFF. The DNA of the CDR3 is TGCGCCAGCAGCTTGGGAGACATGAACACTGAAGCTTTCTTT.